These 5 T cell receptor beta chains were all obtained from the same sample, sequenced in a study of identical twins' blood T cells. One entry per CDR3 protein, called by TCRdb with MiXCR from the 5' RACE reads. The sample yields 350,000 to 400,000 distinct CDR3 sequences, under 30% seen once. Sequencing was carried out using PBMCs. These receptors came from a woman aged 18-55 years in good health.

The rearrangement links TRBV29-1 to TRBJ2-1; tentatively, D is TRBD2 (6 bases). Germline CDR1 is SQVTM and CDR2 is ANQGSEA. The V and J ends lost 5 bases and 2 bases respectively, with 19 bases between them. The CDR3 extends over 16 amino acids. The CDR3 DNA reads TGCAGCGTTCTTGCGGGGAAAGGAGTGACCTACAATGAGCAGTTCTTC. It translates to CSVLAGKGVTYNEQFF.

In the case of this clonotype: A much larger clonotype is one base distant, so this may be a read error. The rearrangement joins TRBV6-2 or TRBV6-3 to TRBJ1-1, with D possibly matching TRBD1 (6 bases). Germline lookup yields CDR1 MNHEY and CDR2 SVGEGT. The CDR3 loop spans 12 amino acids. The CDR3 reads CACSPDSRKAFF. DNA for the CDR3: TGTGCCTGCAGCCCGGACAGTAGAAAAGCTTTCTTT.

As for this clonotype: This may be a read error: a much more frequent sequence differs by one nucleotide. This rearrangement joins TRBV7-9 to TRBJ1-1; D remains ambiguous. This CDR3 spans 14 amino acids. Deletions cut 8 bases from V and 1 base from J, with 14 bases between. The germline gives CDR1 SEHNR, CDR2 FQNEAQ (reference sequence). CDR3 sequence: CASGFTGTNTEAFF. CDR3 coding DNA: TGTGCCAGCGGGTTCACTGGTACGAACACTGAAGCTTTCTTT.

The genes are TRBV7-3 and TRBJ1-6, with a tentative D call TRBD1 (5 bases). Germline V gives CDR1 SGHTA, CDR2 FQGTGA. V shed 0 bases and J shed 6 bases, with 9 bases lying between them. This CDR3 has 15 residues. The CDR3 DNA is TGTGCCAGCAGCTTAACGGGAGGGGTTAATTCACCCCTCCACTTT. This codes for CASSLTGGVNSPLHF. The full variable domain, in which reference TRBV7-3 and TRBJ1-6 provide the parts outside the CDR3, is GAGVSQTPSNKVTEKGKYVELRCDPISGHTALYWYRQSLGQGPEFLIYFQGTGAADDSGLPNDRFFAVRPEGSVSTLKIQRTERGDSAVYLCASSLTGGVNSPLHFGNGTRLTVT.

The V and J genes are TRBV15 and TRBJ1-1, with no clear D. CDR3 length: 13 amino acids. Germline lookup yields CDR1 LNHNV and CDR2 YYDKDF (reference sequence). V lost 2 bases and J 1 base, leaving 5 bases between the germline ends. The CDR3 region is CATSRLQNTEAFF. The CDR3 nucleotides read TGTGCCACCAGCAGATTACAGAACACTGAAGCTTTCTTT. Using reference TRBV15 and TRBJ1-1 for the parts outside the CDR3, the full variable domain is DAMVIQNPRYQVTQFGKPVTLSCSQTLNHNVMYWYQQKSSQAPKLLFHYYDKDFNNEADTPDNFQSRRPNTSFCFLDIRSPGLGDTAMYLCATSRLQNTEAFFGQGTRLTVV.